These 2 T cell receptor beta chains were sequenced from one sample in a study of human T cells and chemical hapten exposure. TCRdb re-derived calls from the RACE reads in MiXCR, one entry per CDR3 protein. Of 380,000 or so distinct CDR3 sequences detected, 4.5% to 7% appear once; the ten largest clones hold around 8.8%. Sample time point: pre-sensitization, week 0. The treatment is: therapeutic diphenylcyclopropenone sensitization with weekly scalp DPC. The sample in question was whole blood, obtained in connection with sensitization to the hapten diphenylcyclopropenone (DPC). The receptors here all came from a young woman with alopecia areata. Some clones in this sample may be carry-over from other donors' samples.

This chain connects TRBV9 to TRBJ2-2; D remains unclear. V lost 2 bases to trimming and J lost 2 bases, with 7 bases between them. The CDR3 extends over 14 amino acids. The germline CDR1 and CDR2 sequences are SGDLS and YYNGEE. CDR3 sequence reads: CASSVNTNTGELFF. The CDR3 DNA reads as TGTGCCAGCAGCGTCAACACTAACACCGGGGAGCTGTTTTTT.

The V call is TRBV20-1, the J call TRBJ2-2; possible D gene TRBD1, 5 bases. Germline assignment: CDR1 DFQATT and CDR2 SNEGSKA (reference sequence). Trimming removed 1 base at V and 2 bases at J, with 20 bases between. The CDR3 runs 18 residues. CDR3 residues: CSARAHLDNLFNTGELFF. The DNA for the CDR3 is TGCAGTGCTAGAGCGCACTTGGACAACCTATTTAACACCGGGGAGCTGTTTTTT.